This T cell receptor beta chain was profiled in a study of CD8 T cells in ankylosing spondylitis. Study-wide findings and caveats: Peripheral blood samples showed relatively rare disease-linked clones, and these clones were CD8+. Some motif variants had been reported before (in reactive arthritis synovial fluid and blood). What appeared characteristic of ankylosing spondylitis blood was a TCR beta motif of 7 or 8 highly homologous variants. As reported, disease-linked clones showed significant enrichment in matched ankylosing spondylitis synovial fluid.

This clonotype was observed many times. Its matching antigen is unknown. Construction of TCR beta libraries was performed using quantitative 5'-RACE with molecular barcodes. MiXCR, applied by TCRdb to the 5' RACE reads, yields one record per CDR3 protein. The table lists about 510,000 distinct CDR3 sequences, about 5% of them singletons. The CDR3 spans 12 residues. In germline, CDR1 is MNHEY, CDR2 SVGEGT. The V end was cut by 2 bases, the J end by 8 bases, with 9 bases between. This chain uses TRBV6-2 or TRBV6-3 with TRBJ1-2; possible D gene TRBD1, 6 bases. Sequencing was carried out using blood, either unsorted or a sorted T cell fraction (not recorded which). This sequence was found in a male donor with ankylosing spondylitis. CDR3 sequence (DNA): TGTGCCAGCAGTTACGCAGGGGACGGCTACACCTTC. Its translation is CASSYAGDGYTF.